Sequencing of this T cell receptor beta chain was carried out in a study of T-cell reconstitution after alpha-beta-depleted transplantation in children. The study's findings and limits: T-cell counts and diversity were attributed mostly to newly produced T cells one year after transplant.

Germline loops: CDR1 DFQATT, CDR2 SNEGSKA (reference sequence). Trimming removed 5 bases at V and 5 bases at J, with 0 bases between. This CDR3 contains 8 residues. A TCRbeta library incorporating unique molecular identifiers was prepared. TCRdb re-called the PCR reads with MiXCR, one entry per CDR3 protein. The table has about 980,000 distinct CDR3 sequences, under 30% seen once. About this clonotype itself: Its antigen is undetermined.

This sequence originates from a boy under two years old who had a stem cell transplant for SCID, so the T cells may come from the graft donor. Sequenced here: PBMCs, mostly from graft donor cells, sampled 360 days after TCRalphabeta/CD19-depleted stem cell transplant. V gene TRBV20-1 combines with J gene TRBJ1-2; D gene uncertain. The CDR3 bases are TGCAGTGCTTATGGCTACACCTTC. Its translation is CSAYGYTF.